The 5 T cell receptor beta chains below were found in one sample sequenced in a study of CD4+ T cells in melanoma. The method was immunoSEQ multiplex PCR; TCRdb's version includes in-frame clones alone and lacks a portion of them. Of about 140,000 clones in the sample, about 93% were seen once. The receptors were sampled from a human donor with melanoma.

This chain uses TRBV30 with TRBJ1-1; D is uncertain. The germline gives CDR1 GTSNPN, CDR2 SVGIG (reference sequence). Trimming took off 2 bases at V and 3 bases at J, with 10 bases between the two ends. The CDR3 length is 13 residues. This chain's CDR3 is CAWSTRVDTEAFF. DNA for the CDR3: TGTGCCTGGAGTACCCGAGTCGACACTGAAGCTTTCTTT.

The chain couples TRBV27 to TRBJ1-5; D remains ambiguous. From germline, CDR1 is MNHEY and CDR2 SMNVEV (reference sequence). The V and J ends lost 2 bases and 4 bases respectively, with 12 bases between them. The CDR3 covers 15 residues. The CDR3 region has the DNA TGTGCCAGCAGTTTAGGGTCTGCTGTTAATCAGCCCCAGCATTTT. As protein: CASSLGSAVNQPQHF.

This clone has a single count. The chain uses TRBV6-5 and TRBJ2-5; D uncertain. Germline V gene lookup returns CDR1 MNHEY and CDR2 SVGAGI. Trimming stripped 6 bases from V and 2 bases from J, with 10 bases between. This CDR3 is built from 13 residues. The CDR3 region is CASSLSQQETQYF. Here the CDR3 DNA reads TGTGCCAGCAGCCTAAGCCAGCAAGAGACCCAGTACTTC.

The chain employs TRBV6-1 and TRBJ1-5; 8 bases are a match to TRBD1. The CDR3 consists of 13 residues. J lost 5 bases, V lost 8 bases, and 5 bases had no gene match. Looked up from germline, CDR1 is MNHNS and CDR2 is SASEGT. This chain's CDR3 is CASGETGDQPQHF. In nucleotides, the CDR3 is TGTGCCAGCGGAGAGACAGGGGATCAGCCCCAGCATTTT.

The rearrangement joins TRBV6-5 to TRBJ1-1; possibly TRBD1 for D (6 bases). The germline V and J ends were trimmed by 0 bases and 3 bases, with 11 bases remaining between them. The CDR3 runs 15 residues. Germline V gene lookup returns CDR1 MNHEY and CDR2 SVGAGI. The chain's CDR3 is CASSYSIRGDTEAFF. Written as DNA, the CDR3 is TGTGCCAGCAGTTACTCCATAAGGGGGGACACTGAAGCTTTCTTT.